This record concerns one T cell receptor beta chain sequence. PCR involved 60 Vbeta and 13 Jbeta primers. The method was immunoSEQ multiplex PCR; TCRdb's version includes in-frame clones alone and lacks a portion of them. The table lists some 140,000 clones, 73% of them singletons. The data derive from a study of cytomegalovirus exposure and HLA in healthy donors. CDR1 is SGHTS, CDR2 YDEGEE, per germline. Between the trimmed V and J ends, which lost 2 bases and 1 base, there was a span of 19 bases. This CDR3 is built from 17 residues. The source of this sequence is a woman aged 40 to 50 in good health and CMV-seronegative. Sequenced sample: PBMCs. V gene TRBV5-8 combines with J gene TRBJ2-7, with D tentatively TRBD1 (5 bases). The CDR3 bases are TGTGCCAGCAGCTTATCCCAGGGAAGGCAAAAGTCCTACGAGCAGTACGTC. Translation: CASSLSQGRQKSYEQYV.